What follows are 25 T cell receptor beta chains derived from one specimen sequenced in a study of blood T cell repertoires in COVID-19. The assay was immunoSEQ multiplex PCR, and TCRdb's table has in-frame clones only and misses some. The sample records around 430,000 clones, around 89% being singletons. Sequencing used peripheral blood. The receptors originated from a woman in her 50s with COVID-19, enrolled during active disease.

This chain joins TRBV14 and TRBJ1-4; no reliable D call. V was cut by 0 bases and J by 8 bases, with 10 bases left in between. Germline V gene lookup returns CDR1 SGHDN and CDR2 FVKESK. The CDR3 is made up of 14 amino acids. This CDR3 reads CASSQETHEEKLFF. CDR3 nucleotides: TGTGCCAGCAGCCAAGAGACTCACGAAGAAAAACTGTTTTTT.

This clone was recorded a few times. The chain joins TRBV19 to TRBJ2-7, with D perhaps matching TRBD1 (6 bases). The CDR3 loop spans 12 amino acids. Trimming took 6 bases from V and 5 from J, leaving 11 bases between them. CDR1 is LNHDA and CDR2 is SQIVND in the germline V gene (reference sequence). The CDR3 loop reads CASSNRVDEQYF. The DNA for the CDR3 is TGTGCCAGTAGCAACAGGGTCGACGAGCAGTACTTC.

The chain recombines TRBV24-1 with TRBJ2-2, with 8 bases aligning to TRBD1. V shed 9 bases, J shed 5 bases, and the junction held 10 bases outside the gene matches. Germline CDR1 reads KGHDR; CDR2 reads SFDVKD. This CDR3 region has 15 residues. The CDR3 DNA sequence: TGTGCCACCCCTGATAGGACAGGGCATACCGGGGAGCTGTTTTTT. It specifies CATPDRTGHTGELFF.

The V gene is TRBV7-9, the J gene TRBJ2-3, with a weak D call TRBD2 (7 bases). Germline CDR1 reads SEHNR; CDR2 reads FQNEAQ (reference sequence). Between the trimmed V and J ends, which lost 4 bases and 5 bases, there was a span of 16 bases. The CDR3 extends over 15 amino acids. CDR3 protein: CASSSTGGAKDTQYF. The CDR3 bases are TGTGCCAGCAGCTCCACTGGGGGGGCCAAAGATACGCAGTATTTT.

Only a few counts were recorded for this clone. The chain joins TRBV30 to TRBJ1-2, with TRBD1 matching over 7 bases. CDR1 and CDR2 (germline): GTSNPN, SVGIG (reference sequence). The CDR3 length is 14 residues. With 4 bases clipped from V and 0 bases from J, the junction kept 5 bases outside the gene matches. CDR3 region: CAWTTTGTNYGYTF. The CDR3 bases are TGTGCCTGGACTACGACAGGGACTAACTATGGCTACACCTTC.

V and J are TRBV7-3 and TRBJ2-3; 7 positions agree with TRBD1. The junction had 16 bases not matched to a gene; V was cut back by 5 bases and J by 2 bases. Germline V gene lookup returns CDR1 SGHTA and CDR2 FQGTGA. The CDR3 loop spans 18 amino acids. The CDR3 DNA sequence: TGTGCCAGCAGCCCGGAACCCCCTCGACAGGGCCTCACAGATACGCAGTATTTT. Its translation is CASSPEPPRQGLTDTQYF.

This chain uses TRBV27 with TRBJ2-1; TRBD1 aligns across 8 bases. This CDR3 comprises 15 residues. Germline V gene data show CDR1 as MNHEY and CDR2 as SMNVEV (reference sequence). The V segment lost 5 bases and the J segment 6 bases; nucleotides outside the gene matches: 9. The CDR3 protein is CASSTLTGAGNEQFF. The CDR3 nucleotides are TGTGCCAGCAGTACCCTGACAGGGGCTGGCAATGAGCAGTTCTTC.

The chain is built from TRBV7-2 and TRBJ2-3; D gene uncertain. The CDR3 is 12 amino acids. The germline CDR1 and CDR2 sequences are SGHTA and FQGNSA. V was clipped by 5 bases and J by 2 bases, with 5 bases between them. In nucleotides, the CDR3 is TGTGCCAGCAGCCCAAACACAGATACGCAGTATTTT. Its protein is CASSPNTDTQYF.

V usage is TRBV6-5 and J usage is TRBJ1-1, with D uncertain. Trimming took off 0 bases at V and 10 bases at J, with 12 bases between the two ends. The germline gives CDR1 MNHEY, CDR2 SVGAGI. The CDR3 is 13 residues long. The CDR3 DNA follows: TGTGCCAGCAGTTACTCCCACGGGAACAGAGCTTTCTTT. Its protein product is CASSYSHGNRAFF.

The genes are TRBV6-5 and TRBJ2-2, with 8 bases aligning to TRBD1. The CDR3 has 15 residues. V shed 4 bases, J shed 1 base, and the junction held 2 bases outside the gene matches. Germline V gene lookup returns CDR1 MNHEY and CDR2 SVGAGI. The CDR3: CASSSGQGNTGELFF. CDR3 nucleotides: TGTGCCAGCAGTTCTGGACAGGGGAACACCGGGGAGCTGTTTTTT.

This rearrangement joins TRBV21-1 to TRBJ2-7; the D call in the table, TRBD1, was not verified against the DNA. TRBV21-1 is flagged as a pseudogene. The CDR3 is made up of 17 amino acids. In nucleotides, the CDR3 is TGTGCCAGCAGCAAGTTCCCGAGGGGACAGGGTTCCCACGAGCAGTACTTC. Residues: CASSKFPRGQGSHEQYF.

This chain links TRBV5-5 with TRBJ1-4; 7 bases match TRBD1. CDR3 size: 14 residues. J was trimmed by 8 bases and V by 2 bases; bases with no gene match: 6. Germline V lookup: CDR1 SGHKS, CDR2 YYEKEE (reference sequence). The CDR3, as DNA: TGTGCCAGCAGCTTTACAGGGGACGGAGAAAAACTGTTTTTT. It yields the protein CASSFTGDGEKLFF.

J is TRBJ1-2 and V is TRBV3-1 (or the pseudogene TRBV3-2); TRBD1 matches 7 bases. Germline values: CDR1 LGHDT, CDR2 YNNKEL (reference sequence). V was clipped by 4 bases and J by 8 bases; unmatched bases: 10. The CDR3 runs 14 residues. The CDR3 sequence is CASSPREGAGGYTF. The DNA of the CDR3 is TGTGCCAGCAGCCCCCGGGAGGGGGCAGGGGGCTACACCTTC.

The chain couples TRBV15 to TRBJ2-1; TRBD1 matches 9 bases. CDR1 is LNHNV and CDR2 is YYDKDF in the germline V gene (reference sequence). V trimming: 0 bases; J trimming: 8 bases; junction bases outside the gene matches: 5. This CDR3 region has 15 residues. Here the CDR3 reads CATSRDRQGEDEQFF. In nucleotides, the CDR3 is TGTGCCACCAGCAGAGATCGACAGGGGGAAGATGAGCAGTTCTTC. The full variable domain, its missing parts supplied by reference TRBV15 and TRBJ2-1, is DAMVIQNPRYQVTQFGKPVTLSCSQTLNHNVMYWYQQKSSQAPKLLFHYYDKDFNNEADTPDNFQSRRPNTSFCFLDIRSPGLGDTAMYLCATSRDRQGEDEQFFGPGTRLTVL.

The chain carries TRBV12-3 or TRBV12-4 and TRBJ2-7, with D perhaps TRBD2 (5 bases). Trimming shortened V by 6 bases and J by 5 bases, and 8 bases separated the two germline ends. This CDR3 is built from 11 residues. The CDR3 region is CASRAADEQYF. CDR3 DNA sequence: TGTGCCAGCAGAGCGGCAGACGAGCAGTACTTC.

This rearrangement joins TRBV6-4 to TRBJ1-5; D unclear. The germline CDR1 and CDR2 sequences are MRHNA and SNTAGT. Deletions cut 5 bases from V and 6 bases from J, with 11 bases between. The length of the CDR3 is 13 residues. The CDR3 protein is CASSITEGQPQHF. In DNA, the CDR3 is TGTGCCAGCAGTATCACAGAGGGTCAGCCCCAGCATTTT.

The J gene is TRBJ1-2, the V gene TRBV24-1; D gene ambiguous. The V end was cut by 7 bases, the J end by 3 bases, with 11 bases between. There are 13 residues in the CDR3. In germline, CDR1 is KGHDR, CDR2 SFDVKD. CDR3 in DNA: TGTGCCACCAGGCGGTACAAGGACTATGGCTACACCTTC. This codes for CATRRYKDYGYTF.

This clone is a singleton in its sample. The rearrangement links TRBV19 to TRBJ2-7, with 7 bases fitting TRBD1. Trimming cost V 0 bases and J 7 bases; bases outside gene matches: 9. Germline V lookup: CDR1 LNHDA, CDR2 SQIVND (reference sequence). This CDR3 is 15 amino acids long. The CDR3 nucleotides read TGTGCCAGTAGTATAGATCGGGACAGCGGCCTTGAGCAGTACTTC. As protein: CASSIDRDSGLEQYF.

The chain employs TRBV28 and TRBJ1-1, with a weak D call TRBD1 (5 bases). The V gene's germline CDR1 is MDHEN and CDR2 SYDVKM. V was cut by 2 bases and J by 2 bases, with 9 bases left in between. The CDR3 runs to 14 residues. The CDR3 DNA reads TGTGCCAGCAGTTTAAGGGGCCGTAACACTGAAGCTTTCTTT. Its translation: CASSLRGRNTEAFF.

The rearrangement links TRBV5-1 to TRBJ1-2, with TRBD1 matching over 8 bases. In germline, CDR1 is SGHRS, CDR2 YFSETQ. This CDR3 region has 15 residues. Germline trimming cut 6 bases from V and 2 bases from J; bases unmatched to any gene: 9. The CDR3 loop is CASKEQTGGNYGYTF. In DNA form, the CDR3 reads TGCGCCAGCAAGGAGCAAACAGGGGGAAACTATGGCTACACCTTC. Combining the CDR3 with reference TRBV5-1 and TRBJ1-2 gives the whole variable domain KAGVTQTPRYLIKTRGQQVTLSCSPISGHRSVSWYQQTPGQGLQFLFEYFSETQRNKGNFPGRFSGRQFSNSRSEMNVSTLELGDSALYLCASKEQTGGNYGYTFGSGTRLTVV.

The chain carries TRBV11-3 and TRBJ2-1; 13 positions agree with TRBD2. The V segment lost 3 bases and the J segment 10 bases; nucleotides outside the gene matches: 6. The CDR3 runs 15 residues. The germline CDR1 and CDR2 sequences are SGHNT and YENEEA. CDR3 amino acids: CASSFGLAGDQEQFF. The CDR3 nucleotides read TGTGCCAGCAGCTTCGGACTAGCGGGGGACCAAGAGCAGTTCTTC.

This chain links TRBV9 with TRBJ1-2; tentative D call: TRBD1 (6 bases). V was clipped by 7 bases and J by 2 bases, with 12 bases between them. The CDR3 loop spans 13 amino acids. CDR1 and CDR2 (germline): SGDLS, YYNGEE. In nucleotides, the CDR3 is TGTGCCAGCGGAAATACAGGGAACTATGGCTACACCTTC. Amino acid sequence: CASGNTGNYGYTF.

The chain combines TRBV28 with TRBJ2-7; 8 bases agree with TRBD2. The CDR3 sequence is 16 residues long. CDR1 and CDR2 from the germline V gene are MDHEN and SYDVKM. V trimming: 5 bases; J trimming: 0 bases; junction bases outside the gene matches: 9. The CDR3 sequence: CASSRGSGVSSYEQYF. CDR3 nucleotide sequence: TGTGCCAGCAGTAGAGGTAGCGGGGTTAGCTCCTACGAGCAGTACTTC.

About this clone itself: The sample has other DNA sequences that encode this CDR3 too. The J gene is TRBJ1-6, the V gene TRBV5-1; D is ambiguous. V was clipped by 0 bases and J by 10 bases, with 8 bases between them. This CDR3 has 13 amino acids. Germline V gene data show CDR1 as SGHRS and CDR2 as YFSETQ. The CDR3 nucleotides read TGCGCCAGCAGCTTGGCCGGGAGGTCACCCCTCCACTTT. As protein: CASSLAGRSPLHF. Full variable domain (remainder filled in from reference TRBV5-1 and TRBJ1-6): KAGVTQTPRYLIKTRGQQVTLSCSPISGHRSVSWYQQTPGQGLQFLFEYFSETQRNKGNFPGRFSGRQFSNSRSEMNVSTLELGDSALYLCASSLAGRSPLHFGNGTRLTVT.

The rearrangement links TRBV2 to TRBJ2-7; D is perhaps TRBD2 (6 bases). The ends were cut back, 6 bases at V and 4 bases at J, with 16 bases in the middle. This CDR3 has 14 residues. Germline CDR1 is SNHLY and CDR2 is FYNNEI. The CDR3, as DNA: TGTGCCAGCAGGCCGGGACTGACTATTTACGAGCAGTACTTC. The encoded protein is CASRPGLTIYEQYF.